This is a list of T cell receptor beta chains from one sample in a study of neurological immune-mediated disorders. TCRdb re-analysed the 5' RACE reads in MiXCR, keeping a single row per CDR3 protein. The data contain approximately 60,000 distinct CDR3 sequences, about 4.2% of them singletons. The specimen was PBMCs. The receptors shown here come from a man between 50 and 59 years old with multiple sclerosis. Each CDR3 is given with its conserved first and last residue. Each record gives: CDR3 DNA, CDR3 protein, clone size, J gene, V gene, D gene. The D gene is left open where the match is weak. The listing skips clone size in some rows; elsewhere it reads once, few, many or a size class.

DNA: TGCAGTGCAGTCTCTGCGGGGAGCTCCTACAATGAGCAGTTCTTC
CDR3: CSAVSAGSSYNEQFF
size: many
J: TRBJ2-1
V: TRBV20-1
D: .

DNA: TGTGCCAGCAGTTTTCGGGGTTGGTACGAGCAGTACTTC
CDR3: CASSFRGWYEQYF
size: many
J: TRBJ2-7
V: TRBV27
D: .

DNA: TGCAGTGCTGGGACTAGCGGATCCTACGAGCAGTACTTC
CDR3: CSAGTSGSYEQYF
size: .
J: TRBJ2-7
V: TRBV20-1
D: TRBD2

DNA: TGTGCCAGCACAACACCCGGGGGACTAGCTTATAGGAATGAGCAGTTCTTC
CDR3: CASTTPGGLAYRNEQFF
size: many
J: TRBJ2-1
V: TRBV7-2
D: TRBD2

DNA: TGCAGTGCTGAGACTAGCGGGAAAGGCCAGCATCCAGATACGCAGTATTTT
CDR3: CSAETSGKGQHPDTQYF
size: many
J: TRBJ2-3
V: TRBV20-1
D: TRBD2

DNA: TGCGCCAGCAGCTTGGGTATGCAGTACGAGCAGTACTTC
CDR3: CASSLGMQYEQYF
size: many
J: TRBJ2-7
V: TRBV5-1
D: .

DNA: TGTGCCATCAGTGACGGGACAGCAGCCTACGAGCAGTACTTC
CDR3: CAISDGTAAYEQYF
size: .
J: TRBJ2-7
V: TRBV10-3
D: TRBD1

DNA: TGTGCCAGCAGTCAAGGGGGTATAGAGTTCTTC
CDR3: CASSQGGIEFF
size: many
J: TRBJ2-1
V: TRBV14
D: .

DNA: TGCGCCAGCAGCCAAACACCGGGACAGGGCAATTCACCCCTCAACTTT
CDR3: CASSQTPGQGNSPLNF
size: many
J: TRBJ1-6
V: TRBV4-1
D: TRBD1

DNA: TGTGCCAGCAGCCCCCGGACAGGGCCCGAAGAGACCCAGTACTTC
CDR3: CASSPRTGPEETQYF
size: many
J: TRBJ2-5
V: TRBV7-9
D: TRBD1

DNA: TGCAGCGTTGAAGTAGTCGGGACAGGGGGCGGCTACACCTTC
CDR3: CSVEVVGTGGGYTF
size: .
J: TRBJ1-2
V: TRBV29-1
D: TRBD1